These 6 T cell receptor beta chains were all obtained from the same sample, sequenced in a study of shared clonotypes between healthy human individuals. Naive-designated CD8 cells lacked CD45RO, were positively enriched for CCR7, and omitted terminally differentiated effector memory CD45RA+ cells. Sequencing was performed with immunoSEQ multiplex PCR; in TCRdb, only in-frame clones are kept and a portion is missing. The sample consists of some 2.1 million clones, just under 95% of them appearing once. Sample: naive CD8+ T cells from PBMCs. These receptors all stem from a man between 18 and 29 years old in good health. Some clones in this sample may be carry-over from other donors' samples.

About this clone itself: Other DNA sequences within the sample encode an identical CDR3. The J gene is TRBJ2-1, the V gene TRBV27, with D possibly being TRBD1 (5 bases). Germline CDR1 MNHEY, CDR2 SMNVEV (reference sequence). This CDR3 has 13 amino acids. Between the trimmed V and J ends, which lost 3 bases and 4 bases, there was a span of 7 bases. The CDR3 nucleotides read TGTGCCAGCAGTTTCTCAGGGTACAATGAGCAGTTCTTC. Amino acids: CASSFSGYNEQFF.

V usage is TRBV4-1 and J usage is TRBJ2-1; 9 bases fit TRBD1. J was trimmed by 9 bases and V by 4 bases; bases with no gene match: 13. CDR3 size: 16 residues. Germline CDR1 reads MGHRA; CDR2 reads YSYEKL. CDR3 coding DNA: TGCGCCAGCAGCCCGCACGGGACAGGGCAGGTTCTTGAGCAGTTCTTC. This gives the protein CASSPHGTGQVLEQFF.

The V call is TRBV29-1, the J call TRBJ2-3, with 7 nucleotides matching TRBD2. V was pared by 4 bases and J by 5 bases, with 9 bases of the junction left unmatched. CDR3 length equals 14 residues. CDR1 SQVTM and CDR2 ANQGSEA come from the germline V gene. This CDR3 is CSVGEVREGDTQYF. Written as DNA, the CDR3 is TGCAGCGTTGGAGAGGTCAGGGAGGGAGATACGCAGTATTTT.

The CDR3: CASSQRIAASYEQYF. The CDR3 nucleotides read TGCGCCAGCAGCCAGAGGATTGCGGCCAGCTACGAGCAGTACTTC. This chain links TRBV4-1 with TRBJ2-7; D is unclear. CDR1 is MGHRA, CDR2 YSYEKL, per germline. This CDR3 region has 15 residues. Trimming shortened V by 3 bases and J by 3 bases, and 15 bases separated the two germline ends.

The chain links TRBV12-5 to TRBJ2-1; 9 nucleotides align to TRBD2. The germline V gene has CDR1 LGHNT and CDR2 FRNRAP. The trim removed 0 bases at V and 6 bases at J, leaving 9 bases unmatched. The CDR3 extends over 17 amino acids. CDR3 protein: CASGLVTLAGYSNEQFF. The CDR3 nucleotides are TGTGCTAGTGGTTTGGTGACCCTAGCGGGGTATTCCAATGAGCAGTTCTTC.

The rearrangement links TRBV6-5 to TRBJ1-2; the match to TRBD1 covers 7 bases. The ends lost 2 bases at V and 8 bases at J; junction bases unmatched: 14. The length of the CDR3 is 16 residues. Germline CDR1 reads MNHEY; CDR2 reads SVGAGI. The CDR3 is CASSYGQGVRLEGYTF. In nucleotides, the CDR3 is TGTGCCAGCAGTTACGGGCAGGGGGTCCGTCTCGAGGGCTACACCTTC.